These 19 T cell receptor beta chains were all obtained from the same sample, sequenced in a study of blood T cells in healthy people across ages. With a J-beta primer mix and a sample-barcoded 5' primer, a second PCR ran roughly 6 to 12 cycles. TCRdb reanalysed the 5' RACE reads using MiXCR and keeps one entry per CDR3 protein. The sample holds roughly 1,500,000 distinct CDR3 sequences; about 31% are singletons and the top ten take roughly 10%. Material: blood. Receptor source: a woman in her twenties or thirties in good health.

A word on this clonotype: Just one base apart from a much larger clone, this may be a read error. The rearrangement uses TRBV7-3 and TRBJ1-1; 8 bases fit TRBD1. CDR1 is SGHTA and CDR2 is FQGTGA in the germline V gene. The CDR3 runs 16 residues. CDR3: CASSRSGDRMNTEVFF. As DNA, the CDR3 is TGTGCCAGCAGCCGCAGTGGGGACAGGATGAACACTGAAGTTTTCTTT.

V and J are TRBV5-5 and TRBJ2-1; no clear D. Germline V gives CDR1 SGHKS, CDR2 YYEKEE (reference sequence). The CDR3 length is 13 residues. V lost 4 bases and J lost 15, with 20 bases in between. CDR3 nucleotide sequence: TGTGCCAGCAGCCTCGATCCCATAGGGATACGGTTCTTC. Translating it yields CASSLDPIGIRFF. Full variable domain (remainder filled in from reference TRBV5-5 and TRBJ2-1): DAGVTQSPTHLIKTRGQQVTLRCSPISGHKSVSWYQQVLGQGPQFIFQYYEKEERGRGNFPDRFSARQFPNYSSELNVNALLLGDSALYLCASSLDPIGIRFFGPGTRLTVL.

The chain is built from TRBV5-6 and TRBJ2-1, with 8 bases that match TRBD2. Germline V gene sequence: CDR1 SGHDT, CDR2 YYEEEE. Trimming at V came to 3 bases and at J to 10 bases, leaving 6 bases not matched to a gene. The CDR3 sequence is 13 residues long. The DNA for the CDR3 is TGTGCCAGCAGCTCCGGACTAGCTAGGGAGCAGTTCTTC. It codes for CASSSGLAREQFF.

The chain uses TRBV11-2 and TRBJ2-5, with a possible D match to TRBD1 (7 bases). Germline V CDR1 and CDR2: SGHAT, FQNNGV. This CDR3 contains 16 residues. Trimming left V 6 bases short and J 0 bases short, with 17 bases between. The CDR3 bases are TGTGCCAGCAGACAGGGGCCTCGGGGGTACCAAGAGACCCAGTACTTC. Translation: CASRQGPRGYQETQYF.

The chain recombines TRBV28 with TRBJ2-7; 8 nucleotides align to TRBD1. Germline CDR1 MDHEN, CDR2 SYDVKM. V shed 6 bases and J 3 bases; nucleotides not matched to a gene: 13. CDR3 size: 16 residues. The CDR3 is CASRGTPGTGIYEQYF. CDR3 bases: TGTGCCAGCAGGGGCACGCCCGGGACAGGAATCTACGAGCAGTACTTC.

This clonotype appeared a single time. The chain recombines TRBV5-4 with TRBJ2-1; the match to TRBD2 covers 12 bases. The trim removed 4 bases at V and 1 base at J, leaving 12 bases unmatched. CDR3 length: 19 residues. Germline CDR1 is SGHNT and CDR2 is YYREEE (reference sequence). DNA for the CDR3: TGTGCCAGCAGCCCCGCGAGAAGGCTAGCGGGGGGGTCCTACAATGAGCAGTTCTTC. It specifies CASSPARRLAGGSYNEQFF.

The rearrangement uses TRBV27 and TRBJ2-5; 14 bases fit TRBD2. The germline CDR1 and CDR2 sequences are MNHEY and SMNVEV (reference sequence). The CDR3 has 17 residues. V dropped 3 bases and J dropped 3; count of bases not matched to a gene: 6. The CDR3 spells CASSFVWTSGGKETQYF. CDR3 in DNA: TGTGCCAGCAGTTTCGTATGGACTAGCGGGGGGAAAGAGACCCAGTACTTC.

The CDR3 region has the DNA TGCAGTGTTCCAGATTACAGGGGGGCCAGCAATCAGCCCCAGCATTTT. Protein sequence: CSVPDYRGASNQPQHF. The V and J genes are TRBV20-1 and TRBJ1-5; 8 bases are a match to TRBD1. Germline V gene sequence: CDR1 DFQATT, CDR2 SNEGSKA (reference sequence). The CDR3 is made up of 16 amino acids. Trimming removed 7 bases from V and 1 base from J; junction bases left unmatched: 12.

On this clonotype itself: Its ends do not fully match the called genes, so a read error is possible. The rearrangement uses TRBV15 and TRBJ1-5; 10 nucleotides line up with TRBD1. The germline V gene encodes CDR1 LNHNV and CDR2 YYDKDF (reference sequence). This CDR3 contains 15 residues. CDR3 region: CAASSGTGDLQPQHF. The DNA for the CDR3 is TGTGCCGCCAGCAGCGGGACAGGGGATTTGCAGCCCCAGCATTTT.

The sample holds one count of this clonotype. The chain links TRBV4-1 to TRBJ2-4; D remains unclear. V was cut by 4 bases and J by 7 bases, with 14 bases left in between. The CDR3 is 14 amino acids. Germline V CDR1 and CDR2: MGHRA, YSYEKL. The CDR3: CASSPWVCWNIQYF. The DNA for the CDR3 is TGCGCCAGCAGCCCTTGGGTGTGTTGGAACATTCAGTACTTC.

This clonotype was observed many times. The chain uses TRBV29-1 and TRBJ2-1; D unresolved. The CDR3 has 12 amino acids. Germline CDR1 is SQVTM and CDR2 is ANQGSEA. The germline V and J ends were trimmed by 5 bases and 4 bases, with 9 bases remaining between them. CDR3 loop: CSVLPSYNEQFF. CDR3 bases: TGCAGCGTTCTCCCTAGTTACAATGAGCAGTTCTTC.

CDR3 residues: CAWGRHDGYTF. As DNA, the CDR3 is TGTGCCTGGGGCAGACATGATGGCTACACCTTC. The chain combines TRBV30 with TRBJ1-2; unclear D gene. V was clipped by 5 bases and J by 6 bases, with 10 bases between them. Per the germline V gene, CDR1 is GTSNPN and CDR2 is SVGIG (reference sequence). The CDR3 is made up of 11 amino acids.

This clonotype was observed at least ten times. The V gene is TRBV30, the J gene TRBJ2-7; 8 bases are a match to TRBD2. Germline V CDR1 and CDR2: GTSNPN, SVGIG (reference sequence). J was trimmed by 2 bases and V by 0 bases; bases with no gene match: 3. The CDR3 has 14 residues. CDR3: CAWSVAGVAYEQYF. The DNA for the CDR3 is TGTGCCTGGAGTGTAGCGGGAGTCGCCTACGAGCAGTACTTC.

In its sample, this clonotype was seen a few times. The chain links TRBV5-6 to TRBJ2-3; the match to TRBD2 covers 16 bases. CDR1 and CDR2 (germline): SGHDT, YYEEEE. The CDR3 extends over 18 amino acids. Unmatched junction bases numbered 6, after V lost 1 base and J lost 4 bases. The CDR3 bases are TGTGCCAGCAGCTTGCAGGGACTAGCGGGGGGGCCATCAGATACGCAGTATTTT. Its translation: CASSLQGLAGGPSDTQYF.

The chain couples TRBV14 to TRBJ2-7; weak D call: TRBD2 (6 bases). The length of the CDR3 is 13 residues. Germline CDR1 SGHDN, CDR2 FVKESK. Trimming took 7 bases from V and 2 from J, leaving 12 bases between them. The CDR3 nucleotides are TGTGCCAGCAATTCTAGCGCCCCCTACGAGCAGTACTTC. Its protein product is CASNSSAPYEQYF.

The CDR3 is CASSLYAGGSNEQYF. CDR3 nucleotide sequence: TGCGCCAGCAGCTTGTATGCGGGGGGCAGCAACGAGCAGTACTTC. This chain joins TRBV5-1 and TRBJ2-7; TRBD2 matches 8 bases. The CDR3 has 15 amino acids. The germline V gene encodes CDR1 SGHRS and CDR2 YFSETQ. V was pared by 1 base and J by 5 bases, with 8 bases of the junction left unmatched. Variable domain in full (rest from reference TRBV5-1 and TRBJ2-7): KAGVTQTPRYLIKTRGQQVTLSCSPISGHRSVSWYQQTPGQGLQFLFEYFSETQRNKGNFPGRFSGRQFSNSRSEMNVSTLELGDSALYLCASSLYAGGSNEQYFGPGTRLTVT.

For the CDR3, the DNA is TGCGCCAGCAGCTTGGCAGCGGGAATTGAAAATGAGCAGTTCTTC. It codes for CASSLAAGIENEQFF. V and J are TRBV5-1 and TRBJ2-1; 7 bases align to TRBD2. Trimming cost V 0 bases and J 7 bases; bases outside gene matches: 7. The CDR3 is 15 amino acids. Per the germline V gene, CDR1 is SGHRS and CDR2 is YFSETQ.

V is TRBV3-1 and J is TRBJ1-1; D remains ambiguous. CDR3 size: 16 residues. The V end lost 0 bases, the J end lost 0 bases, and 11 bases lay between the germline ends. The germline V gene encodes CDR1 LGHDT and CDR2 YNNKEL (reference sequence). The CDR3 loop is CASSQDPGLMNTEAFF. In DNA form, the CDR3 reads TGTGCCAGCAGCCAAGACCCCGGTCTTATGAACACTGAAGCTTTCTTT.

In its sample, this clonotype was seen many times. V and J are TRBV5-5 and TRBJ2-7, with D perhaps matching TRBD1 (6 bases). Trimming removed 3 bases from V and 4 bases from J, with 11 bases in between. Per germline, CDR1 SGHKS and CDR2 YYEKEE (reference sequence). This CDR3 is 13 amino acids long. CDR3 in amino acids: CASSSGDKYEQYF. The CDR3 nucleotides read TGTGCCAGCAGCTCCGGGGACAAATACGAGCAGTACTTC. Filled out from reference TRBV5-5 and TRBJ2-7, the complete variable domain reads DAGVTQSPTHLIKTRGQQVTLRCSPISGHKSVSWYQQVLGQGPQFIFQYYEKEERGRGNFPDRFSARQFPNYSSELNVNALLLGDSALYLCASSSGDKYEQYFGPGTRLTVT.